Below are 16 T cell receptor beta chains sequenced from a single sample in a study of OX40 agonist ivuxolimab in advanced cancers. Assay used: immunoSEQ multiplex PCR; TCRdb lists only in-frame clones, some missing. This sample carries approximately 70,000 clones, over 75% of them seen once, and the ten largest clones take more than 5.5%. Here the sequenced sample was CD4+ or CD8+ T cells sorted from blood, taken in a trial of the OX40 agonist ivuxolimab. These receptor sequences come from an adult with an advanced solid tumor such as melanoma, head and neck, liver or kidney cancer.

The genes are TRBV14 and TRBJ2-7; no clear D gene. Germline V gene lookup returns CDR1 SGHDN and CDR2 FVKESK. The CDR3 consists of 11 residues. Trimming removed 1 base from V and 5 bases from J, with 3 bases in between. CDR3 loop: CASSQGHEQYF. DNA for the CDR3: TGTGCCAGCAGCCAAGGCCACGAGCAGTACTTC.

The gene calls are TRBV4-3 and TRBJ2-1; 8 bases match TRBD2. Germline V gene lookup returns CDR1 LGHNA and CDR2 YSLEER. V trimming: 2 bases; J trimming: 8 bases; junction bases outside the gene matches: 11. The CDR3 has 16 amino acids. Written as DNA, the CDR3 is TGCGCCAGCAGCCAACTCGTACGAGCGGGAGCGGATGAGCAGTTCTTC. This encodes CASSQLVRAGADEQFF.

For the CDR3, the DNA is TGTGCCAGCAGCTTTTGGACAGGGGGCGACACTGAAGCTTTCTTT. Protein sequence: CASSFWTGGDTEAFF. The J gene is TRBJ1-1, the V gene TRBV28; TRBD1 matches 11 bases. Germline loops: CDR1 MDHEN, CDR2 SYDVKM. The CDR3 has 15 amino acids. The trim removed 6 bases at V and 3 bases at J, leaving 6 bases unmatched.

The rearrangement links TRBV4-2 to TRBJ1-5; D is unclear. V shed 2 bases and J shed 3 bases, with 11 bases lying between them. The CDR3 runs to 15 residues. Germline CDR1 reads LGHNA; CDR2 reads YNFKEQ. CDR3 in amino acids: CASSQHERTNQPQHF. For the CDR3, the DNA is TGTGCCAGCAGCCAACACGAGAGGACCAATCAGCCCCAGCATTTT.

The rearrangement joins TRBV6-4 to TRBJ1-2, with TRBD1 as a possible D gene (6 bases). CDR3 length equals 12 residues. Trimming took off 6 bases at V and 4 bases at J, with 9 bases between the two ends. Looked up from germline, CDR1 is MRHNA and CDR2 is SNTAGT. As DNA, the CDR3 is TGTGCCAGCAGATCAGGGGTCTATGGCTACACCTTC. This encodes CASRSGVYGYTF.

V gene TRBV7-6 combines with J gene TRBJ2-5; 10 nucleotides line up with TRBD2. The ends lost 5 bases at V and 1 base at J; junction bases unmatched: 4. The germline V gene encodes CDR1 SGHVS and CDR2 FNYEAQ. The CDR3 is 15 residues long. DNA of the CDR3: TGTGCCAGCAGCCTACTAGCGGGGTCCCAAGAGACCCAGTACTTC. Amino acids: CASSLLAGSQETQYF.

The rearrangement uses TRBV6-5 and TRBJ2-5; D gene unclear. The CDR3 totals 14 residues. CDR1 and CDR2 (germline): MNHEY, SVGAGI. Trimming shortened V by 6 bases and J by 2 bases, and 13 bases separated the two germline ends. Written as DNA, the CDR3 is TGTGCCAGCAGATTTCTCGCGGCTCAAGAGACCCAGTACTTC. It encodes CASRFLAAQETQYF.

This clone was picked up one time. The V and J genes are TRBV30 and TRBJ1-5; TRBD1 matches at 9 bases. CDR1 GTSNPN and CDR2 SVGIG come from the germline V gene (reference sequence). The CDR3 extends over 13 amino acids. Unmatched junction bases numbered 3, after V lost 5 bases and J lost 4 bases. The CDR3 sequence: CAWGTGTNQPQHF. CDR3 nucleotides: TGTGCCTGGGGGACAGGGACAAATCAGCCCCAGCATTTT.

The J gene is TRBJ2-1, the V gene TRBV9, with a weak D call TRBD2 (5 bases). With 4 bases removed from V and 8 bases from J, the gap between germline ends came to 13 bases. This CDR3 contains 13 residues. Germline values: CDR1 SGDLS, CDR2 YYNGEE. The CDR3, as DNA: TGTGCCAGCAGCCCAATCGCGCGGGATGAGCAGTTCTTC. This translates into CASSPIARDEQFF.

The table lists this clone with a count of one. The rearrangement joins TRBV5-6 to TRBJ2-3; 7 bases agree with TRBD2. CDR1 is SGHDT, CDR2 YYEEEE, per germline. The CDR3 loop spans 15 amino acids. V lost 5 bases to trimming and J lost 2 bases; unmatched junction nucleotides: 8. This chain's CDR3 is CASRTLAVHTDTQYF. In DNA form, the CDR3 reads TGTGCCAGCAGGACCCTAGCGGTACACACAGATACGCAGTATTTT.

The gene calls are TRBV28 and TRBJ1-6, with 7 bases matching TRBD1. The CDR3 is 17 amino acids. V was pared by 6 bases and J by 4 bases, with 12 bases of the junction left unmatched. The germline V gene encodes CDR1 MDHEN and CDR2 SYDVKM. CDR3 sequence reads: CASRRPGQRSYNSPLHF. In DNA, the CDR3 is TGTGCCAGCAGGCGTCCGGGACAGAGAAGTTATAATTCACCCCTCCACTTT.

The rearrangement links TRBV27 to TRBJ1-4; unclear D gene. V shed 1 base and J shed 7 bases, with 7 bases lying between them. This CDR3 spans 13 amino acids. Germline-derived CDR1 and CDR2 are MNHEY and SMNVEV (reference sequence). Here the CDR3 reads CASSLFAGEKLFF. The CDR3 nucleotides are TGTGCCAGCAGTTTATTTGCGGGTGAAAAACTGTTTTTT.

The chain links TRBV7-2 to TRBJ2-6; TRBD1 agrees at 7 bases. From germline, CDR1 is SGHTA and CDR2 FQGNSA. This CDR3 is 17 amino acids long. J was trimmed by 1 base and V by 4 bases; bases with no gene match: 7. The CDR3 sequence is CASSSTGYTSGANVLTF. In DNA, the CDR3 is TGTGCCAGCAGCTCGACAGGGTATACTTCTGGGGCCAACGTCCTGACTTTC.

The CDR3 region is CASSESWGQASYEQYF. The CDR3 nucleotides are TGTGCCAGCAGTGAAAGTTGGGGACAGGCTTCCTACGAGCAGTACTTC. This rearrangement joins TRBV25-1 to TRBJ2-7; the match to TRBD1 covers 8 bases. Trimming took 2 bases from V and 1 from J; bases not matched to a gene: 7. CDR3 length: 16 amino acids. Germline V gene lookup returns CDR1 MGHDK and CDR2 SYGVNS.

The chain couples TRBV7-2 to TRBJ2-1; 7 nucleotides agree with TRBD2. Germline loops: CDR1 SGHTA, CDR2 FQGNSA. V trimming: 4 bases; J trimming: 6 bases; junction bases outside the gene matches: 15. This CDR3 region has 17 residues. As DNA, the CDR3 is TGTGCCAGCAGCTCCACCCATCTGGGCGGGGGTGGCAATGAGCAGTTCTTC. This codes for CASSSTHLGGGGNEQFF.

The CDR3 DNA sequence: TGTGCCAGCAGCTCCACCGGGTCGGTTGAGTCACCCCTCCACTTT. Residues: CASSSTGSVESPLHF. This rearrangement joins TRBV5-8 to TRBJ1-6; no clear D gene. The CDR3 is 15 residues long. V shed 3 bases and J shed 10 bases, with 17 bases lying between them. In germline, CDR1 is SGHTS, CDR2 YDEGEE.